Below, 25 T cell receptor beta chains from the same sample are listed, as sequenced in a study of blood T cell repertoires in COVID-19 (dated by TCRdb to the early 2020s). Library preparation employed the immunoSEQ multiplex PCR assay. TCRdb took over this immuneACCESS table, retaining in-frame rearrangements with V and J assigned. Such tables are incomplete; in checked studies, under half of the missing clones stem from an unresolved V gene, and the remainder is unexplained. This sample has some 300,000 clones in its table, and 90% of those were observed once. Approximately 0.98% of the sample belongs to the ten largest clones. The sequenced sample consisted of peripheral blood. These receptors originate from a woman aged 40-49 years with COVID-19, enrolled during active disease.

The CDR3 DNA sequence: TGTGCCAGCAGCTACAAGAGCGGGGGGAGCTCCTATAATTCACCCCTCCACTTT. Amino acid sequence: CASSYKSGGSSYNSPLHF. V and J are TRBV7-8 and TRBJ1-6; D may be TRBD1 (5 bases). Trimming took off 4 bases at V and 0 bases at J, with 16 bases between the two ends. The CDR3 is made up of 18 amino acids. Germline V gene sequence: CDR1 SGHVS, CDR2 FQNEAQ.

In this sample, this clone turned up once. V is TRBV28 and J is TRBJ1-2; 8 bases fit TRBD1. V shed 5 bases and J 8 bases; nucleotides not matched to a gene: 16. CDR3 length: 16 amino acids. Germline assignment: CDR1 MDHEN and CDR2 SYDVKM. CDR3 nucleotide sequence: TGTGCCAGCAGTAGAGGGGGACCGGACAGGGCATGGGGCTACACCTTC. It yields the protein CASSRGGPDRAWGYTF.

The chain couples TRBV5-4 to TRBJ1-1; D ambiguous. The CDR3 runs 13 residues. V lost 6 bases and J lost 3, with 12 bases in between. The germline V gene encodes CDR1 SGHNT and CDR2 YYREEE (reference sequence). The CDR3 protein is CASTFPRDTEAFF. Here the CDR3 DNA reads TGTGCCAGCACCTTCCCCCGGGACACTGAAGCTTTCTTT.

The table lists this clone with a few counts. This chain uses TRBV27 with TRBJ2-7; no reliable D call. CDR3 size: 14 residues. Trimming pared 4 bases from V and 3 bases from J, leaving 13 bases between. Germline V gene sequence: CDR1 MNHEY, CDR2 SMNVEV (reference sequence). The CDR3 region is CASSYLGSLYEQYF. The CDR3 DNA reads TGTGCCAGCAGTTATCTCGGTTCCCTCTACGAGCAGTACTTC.

The gene calls are TRBV30 and TRBJ2-7, with D maybe TRBD1 (5 bases). Trimming stripped 4 bases from V and 0 bases from J, with 13 bases between. The V gene's germline CDR1 is GTSNPN and CDR2 SVGIG (reference sequence). CDR3 size: 14 residues. The CDR3 DNA reads TGTGCCTGGAATAGACAGCCTAGCTCCTACGAGCAGTACTTC. The encoded protein is CAWNRQPSSYEQYF.

The chain links TRBV9 to TRBJ1-2; D unclear. The CDR3 covers 16 residues. Germline values: CDR1 SGDLS, CDR2 YYNGEE. V lost 4 bases, J lost 4 bases, and 20 bases lay in between. CDR3 nucleotide sequence: TGTGCCAGCAGCCAGACTGGACTCGGCGGAGGCTATGGCTACACCTTC. Its protein is CASSQTGLGGGYGYTF. Looking up the rest from reference TRBV9 and TRBJ1-2 gives the full variable domain: DSGVTQTPKHLITATGQRVTLRCSPRSGDLSVYWYQQSLDQGLQFLIQYYNGEERAKGNILERFSAQQFPDLHSELNLSSLELGDSALYFCASSQTGLGGGYGYTFGSGTRLTVV.

The V call is TRBV2, the J call TRBJ2-2; D is unresolved. The CDR3 is made up of 15 amino acids. V was trimmed by 1 base and J by 2 bases, leaving 8 bases between them. Germline CDR1 and CDR2: SNHLY and FYNNEI. CDR3 sequence (DNA): TGTGCCAGCAGTGAAGTTCGGTTAAACACCGGGGAGCTGTTTTTT. Protein sequence: CASSEVRLNTGELFF.

This clone was counted only a few times. The chain carries TRBV4-2 and TRBJ1-3, with 9 bases aligning to TRBD1. Germline V gives CDR1 LGHNA, CDR2 YNFKEQ. V gave up 0 bases and J gave up 4 bases; unmatched junction bases: 7. The CDR3 has 17 residues. The CDR3 sequence is CASSQDIGDRVGNTIYF. The DNA of the CDR3 is TGTGCCAGCAGCCAAGATATAGGGGACAGGGTGGGAAACACCATATATTTT.

This clone has just a few counts. The rearrangement links TRBV6-5 to TRBJ2-7, with 7 bases that match TRBD2. CDR1 and CDR2 from the germline V gene are MNHEY and SVGAGI. V was clipped by 0 bases and J by 2 bases; unmatched bases: 4. CDR3 size: 15 residues. The CDR3 is CASSYSSGGAYEQYF. CDR3 coding DNA: TGTGCCAGCAGTTACTCGTCGGGAGGTGCCTACGAGCAGTACTTC.

V usage is TRBV27 and J usage is TRBJ1-2; D is unclear. The CDR3 has 14 amino acids. Trimming stripped 6 bases from V and 1 base from J, with 12 bases between. Germline lookup yields CDR1 MNHEY and CDR2 SMNVEV (reference sequence). CDR3 nucleotide sequence: TGTGCCAGCAGCCTGAGAGGGCTTAACTATGGCTACACCTTC. It codes for CASSLRGLNYGYTF.

The chain is built from TRBV5-1 and TRBJ2-7; TRBD1 agrees at 9 bases. The J segment lost 5 bases and the V segment lost 0 bases, leaving 6 bases of the junction unmatched. The germline V gene encodes CDR1 SGHRS and CDR2 YFSETQ. The CDR3 consists of 15 residues. As DNA, the CDR3 is TGCGCCAGCAGCTTGGGACAGGGGGGTTTGAACGAGCAGTACTTC. The encoded protein is CASSLGQGGLNEQYF. Full variable domain (missing parts from reference TRBV5-1 and TRBJ2-7): KAGVTQTPRYLIKTRGQQVTLSCSPISGHRSVSWYQQTPGQGLQFLFEYFSETQRNKGNFPGRFSGRQFSNSRSEMNVSTLELGDSALYLCASSLGQGGLNEQYFGPGTRLTVT.

The rearrangement links TRBV28 to TRBJ2-3, with 10 bases matching TRBD2. This CDR3 is 14 amino acids long. From germline, CDR1 is MDHEN and CDR2 SYDVKM. Trimming at V came to 5 bases and at J to 6 bases, leaving 5 bases not matched to a gene. The CDR3 DNA reads as TGTGCCAGCAGTCAGACTAGCGGGTGGGATACGCAGTATTTT. It encodes CASSQTSGWDTQYF. Filled out from reference TRBV28 and TRBJ2-3, the complete variable domain reads DVKVTQSSRYLVKRTGEKVFLECVQDMDHENMFWYRQDPGLGLRLIYFSYDVKMKEKGDIPEGYSVSREKKERFSLILESASTNQTSMYLCASSQTSGWDTQYFGPGTRLTVL.

The chain joins TRBV27 to TRBJ1-5, with D maybe TRBD1 (6 bases). In germline, CDR1 is MNHEY, CDR2 SMNVEV (reference sequence). The CDR3 extends over 14 amino acids. V was pared by 5 bases and J by 10 bases, with 18 bases between. Here the CDR3 reads CASSPRQGSNPQHF. The CDR3 bases are TGTGCCAGCAGTCCTCGTCAGGGGTCAAATCCCCAGCATTTT.

The rearrangement uses TRBV7-9 and TRBJ1-6; 9 nucleotides agree with TRBD1. V dropped 4 bases and J dropped 5; count of bases not matched to a gene: 3. Germline V gives CDR1 SEHNR, CDR2 FQNEAQ (reference sequence). This CDR3 spans 15 amino acids. The DNA of the CDR3 is TGTGCCAGCAGCTCGACAGGGGGAGATAATTCACCCCTCCACTTT. It yields the protein CASSSTGGDNSPLHF. Together with reference TRBV7-9 and TRBJ1-6, the CDR3 gives the full variable domain: DTGVSQNPRHKITKRGQNVTFRCDPISEHNRLYWYRQTLGQGPEFLTYFQNEAQLEKSRLLSDRFSAERPKGSFSTLEIQRTEQGDSAMYLCASSSTGGDNSPLHFGNGTRLTVT.

The V and J genes are TRBV27 and TRBJ2-1; 12 nucleotides match TRBD2. This CDR3 is built from 19 residues. CDR1 MNHEY and CDR2 SMNVEV come from the germline V gene (reference sequence). V lost 5 bases to trimming and J lost 2 bases; unmatched junction nucleotides: 13. The CDR3 nucleotides read TGTGCCAGCAGTCGTATCCGCAAAACTAGCGGGGGGACCTACAATGAGCAGTTCTTC. As protein: CASSRIRKTSGGTYNEQFF.

The chain is built from TRBV5-6 and TRBJ2-1; possibly TRBD1 for D (6 bases). The length of the CDR3 is 17 residues. The germline V and J ends were trimmed by 3 bases and 0 bases, with 16 bases remaining between them. Germline CDR1 and CDR2: SGHDT and YYEEEE. The CDR3 here is CASSWGRRMGSYNEQFF. The CDR3 nucleotides read TGTGCCAGCAGCTGGGGGCGGCGGATGGGCTCCTACAATGAGCAGTTCTTC.

This sequence joins TRBV29-1 and TRBJ2-7; 14 positions match TRBD2. J was trimmed by 2 bases and V by 3 bases; bases with no gene match: 12. Germline values: CDR1 SQVTM, CDR2 ANQGSEA. The CDR3 is made up of 18 amino acids. The CDR3 DNA follows: TGCAGCGTTGAGGCGACGACTAGCGGGAGGGATAACGCCTACGAGCAGTACTTC. It translates to CSVEATTSGRDNAYEQYF.

This clone has a single count. The DNA of the CDR3 is TGTGCCAGCAGTGAGTGGACAGGGCGAGCCAAAAACATTCAGTACTTC. Protein: CASSEWTGRAKNIQYF. The gene calls are TRBV25-1 and TRBJ2-4, with TRBD1 matching over 8 bases. CDR3 length: 16 residues. J was trimmed by 0 bases and V by 3 bases; bases with no gene match: 4. The V gene's germline CDR1 is MGHDK and CDR2 SYGVNS. The variable domain in full, completed from reference TRBV25-1 and TRBJ2-4, reads EADIYQTPRYLVIGTGKKITLECSQTMGHDKMYWYQQDPGMELHLIHYSYGVNSTEKGDLSSESTVSRIRTEHFPLTLESARPSHTSQYLCASSEWTGRAKNIQYFGAGTRLSVL.

V and J are TRBV7-3 and TRBJ2-1; the match to TRBD1 covers 9 bases. The CDR3 length is 13 residues. V lost 8 bases and J lost 5; bases outside the gene matches: 4. Germline V lookup: CDR1 SGHTA, CDR2 FQGTGA. The CDR3 sequence: CASQGQGHNEQFF. CDR3 DNA sequence: TGTGCCAGCCAGGGACAGGGACACAATGAGCAGTTCTTC.

The chain couples TRBV6-1 to TRBJ1-4; D might be TRBD1 (6 bases). The CDR3 length is 16 residues. In germline, CDR1 is MNHNS, CDR2 SASEGT. Trimming cost V 3 bases and J 7 bases, with 18 bases left between them. The CDR3 DNA sequence: TGTGCCAGCAGTGACCTCGGGGGGGCAGAGGGTGAAAAACTGTTTTTT. This sequence encodes CASSDLGGAEGEKLFF.

V usage is TRBV28 and J usage is TRBJ1-5; 8 bases line up with TRBD1. The length of the CDR3 is 15 residues. Germline values: CDR1 MDHEN, CDR2 SYDVKM. V was pared by 7 bases and J by 7 bases, with 12 bases of the junction left unmatched. CDR3 nucleotide sequence: TGTGCCAGCACCACAGCGACAGGGGTTAAACAGCCCCAGCATTTT. Encoded protein: CASTTATGVKQPQHF. The variable domain in full, completed from reference TRBV28 and TRBJ1-5, reads DVKVTQSSRYLVKRTGEKVFLECVQDMDHENMFWYRQDPGLGLRLIYFSYDVKMKEKGDIPEGYSVSREKKERFSLILESASTNQTSMYLCASTTATGVKQPQHFGDGTRLSIL.

The chain carries TRBV27 and TRBJ1-5, with TRBD1 matching 7 bases. Germline V lookup: CDR1 MNHEY, CDR2 SMNVEV (reference sequence). CDR3 length equals 14 residues. J lost 6 bases, V lost 6 bases, and 8 bases had no gene match. CDR3 amino acids: CASRKTGKAQPQHF. The DNA of the CDR3 is TGTGCCAGCAGAAAGACAGGGAAAGCTCAGCCCCAGCATTTT.

The gene calls are TRBV6-5 and TRBJ2-7, with a weak D call TRBD1 (5 bases). The V gene's germline CDR1 is MNHEY and CDR2 SVGAGI. This CDR3 is built from 13 residues. V gave up 6 bases and J gave up 3 bases, with 12 bases separating them. The chain's CDR3 is CASRSQTVYEQYF. For the CDR3, the DNA is TGTGCCAGCAGAAGCCAGACAGTCTACGAGCAGTACTTC.

The chain employs TRBV7-9 and TRBJ1-3; D gene uncertain. The CDR3 runs 13 residues. The V end was cut by 1 base, the J end by 12 bases, with 13 bases between. Per the germline V gene, CDR1 is SEHNR and CDR2 is FQNEAQ (reference sequence). DNA of the CDR3: TGTGCCAGCAGCTTAGGGTCGGTTGAAAGCATATATTTT. Translated, it gives CASSLGSVESIYF.

The chain recombines TRBV20-1 with TRBJ1-1; no reliable D call. CDR1 DFQATT and CDR2 SNEGSKA come from the germline V gene (reference sequence). V was shortened by 3 bases and J by 5 bases, with 10 bases between the two germline ends. The CDR3 spans 12 residues. CDR3 protein: CSASRGGTEAFF. As DNA, the CDR3 is TGCAGTGCTAGTCGAGGTGGGACTGAAGCTTTCTTT.